This TCR beta chain was documented in a study of T cell changes during pregnancy in multiple sclerosis. V was pared by 0 bases and J by 4 bases, with 6 bases of the junction left unmatched. CDR1 SGHRS and CDR2 YFSETQ come from the germline V gene. The CDR3 is made up of 16 amino acids. The method was immunoSEQ multiplex PCR; TCRdb's version includes in-frame clones alone and lacks a portion of them. The sample shows roughly 40,000 clones, roughly 93% of them seen only once. The sample was CD4+ T cells from peripheral blood mononuclear cells, taken before pregnancy. The sequence derives from a female donor with multiple sclerosis, enrolled in a pregnancy study. V and J are TRBV5-1 and TRBJ2-2, with 7 bases that match TRBD2. In nucleotides, the CDR3 is TGCGCCAGCAGCTTGGCTGGACTAGGAGGCACCGGGGAGCTGTTTTTT. Translation: CASSLAGLGGTGELFF.